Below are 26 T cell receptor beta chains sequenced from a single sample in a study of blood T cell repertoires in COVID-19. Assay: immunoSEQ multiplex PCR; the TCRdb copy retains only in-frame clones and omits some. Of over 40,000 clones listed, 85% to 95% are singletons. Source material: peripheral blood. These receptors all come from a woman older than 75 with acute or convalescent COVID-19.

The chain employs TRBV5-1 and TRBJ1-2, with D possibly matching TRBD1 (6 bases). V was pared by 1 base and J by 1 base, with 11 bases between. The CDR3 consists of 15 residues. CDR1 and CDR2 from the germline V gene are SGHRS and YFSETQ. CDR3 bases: TGCGCCAGCAGCTTGACAGGGACGGGTAACTATGGCTACACCTTC. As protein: CASSLTGTGNYGYTF.

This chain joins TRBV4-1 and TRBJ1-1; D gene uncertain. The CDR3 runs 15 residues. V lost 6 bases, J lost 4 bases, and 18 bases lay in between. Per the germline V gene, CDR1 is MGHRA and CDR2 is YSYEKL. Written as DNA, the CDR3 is TGCGCCAGCAGAACGAGGGCAGCGGAGACCACTGAAGCTTTCTTT. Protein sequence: CASRTRAAETTEAFF.

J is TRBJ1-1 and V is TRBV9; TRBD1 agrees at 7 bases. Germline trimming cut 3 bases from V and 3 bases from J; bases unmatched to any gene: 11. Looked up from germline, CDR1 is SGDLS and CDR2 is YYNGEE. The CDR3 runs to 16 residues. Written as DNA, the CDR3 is TGTGCCAGCAGCGCTGGGGACAGTGGAAGGTACACTGAAGCTTTCTTT. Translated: CASSAGDSGRYTEAFF.

In DNA form, the CDR3 reads TGTGCCAGCAAGGGGGCTGGAAACACCATATATTTT. It encodes CASKGAGNTIYF. V is TRBV12-3 or TRBV12-4 and J is TRBJ1-3, with D possibly matching TRBD1 (6 bases). The V end was cut by 7 bases, the J end by 2 bases, with 6 bases between. This CDR3 spans 12 amino acids.

The CDR3 loop is CASSKSPDTGELFF. The DNA of the CDR3 is TGTGCCAGCAGCAAATCCCCCGACACCGGGGAGCTGTTTTTT. The J gene is TRBJ2-2, the V gene TRBV21-1; the table's D call TRBD2 went unverified against the DNA. TRBV21-1 is a documented pseudogene. The CDR3 has 14 amino acids.

In nucleotides, the CDR3 is TGTGCCAGCAGTTTATGGTCAAACTATGGCTACACCTTC. Translating gives CASSLWSNYGYTF. This sequence joins TRBV28 and TRBJ1-2; D remains unclear. V was shortened by 0 bases and J by 2 bases, with 4 bases between the two germline ends. CDR3 length: 13 amino acids. Germline CDR1 MDHEN, CDR2 SYDVKM.

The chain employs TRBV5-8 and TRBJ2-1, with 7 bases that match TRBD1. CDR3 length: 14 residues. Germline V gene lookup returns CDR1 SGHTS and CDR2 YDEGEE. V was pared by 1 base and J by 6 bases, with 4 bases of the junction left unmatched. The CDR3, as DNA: TGTGCCAGCAGCTTGTGGGCAGGGGGCAATGAGCAGTTCTTC. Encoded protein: CASSLWAGGNEQFF.

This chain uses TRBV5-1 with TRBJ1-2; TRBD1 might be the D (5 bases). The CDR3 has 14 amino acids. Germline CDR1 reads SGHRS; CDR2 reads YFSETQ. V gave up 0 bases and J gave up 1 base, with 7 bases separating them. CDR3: CASSLGGFNYGYTF. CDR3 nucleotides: TGCGCCAGCAGCTTGGGGGGCTTTAACTATGGCTACACCTTC.

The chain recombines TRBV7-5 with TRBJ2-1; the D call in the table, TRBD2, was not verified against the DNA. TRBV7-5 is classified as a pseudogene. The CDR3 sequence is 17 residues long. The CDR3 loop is CVRSSPQPLAGVNEQFF. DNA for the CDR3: TGTGTCAGAAGCTCCCCACAACCTCTAGCGGGGGTAAATGAGCAGTTCTTC.

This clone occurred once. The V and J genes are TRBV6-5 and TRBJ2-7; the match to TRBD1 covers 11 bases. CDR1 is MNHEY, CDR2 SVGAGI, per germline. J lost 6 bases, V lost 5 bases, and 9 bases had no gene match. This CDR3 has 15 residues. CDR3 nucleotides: TGTGCCAGCAGTCAGACCGGGACAGGGGGAGGCGAGCAGTACTTC. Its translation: CASSQTGTGGGEQYF.

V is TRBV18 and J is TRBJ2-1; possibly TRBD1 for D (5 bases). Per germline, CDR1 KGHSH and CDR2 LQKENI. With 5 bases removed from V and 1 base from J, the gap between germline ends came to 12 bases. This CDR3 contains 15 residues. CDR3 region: CASSSGLGSYNEQFF. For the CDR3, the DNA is TGTGCCAGCTCATCAGGGTTGGGGTCCTACAATGAGCAGTTCTTC.

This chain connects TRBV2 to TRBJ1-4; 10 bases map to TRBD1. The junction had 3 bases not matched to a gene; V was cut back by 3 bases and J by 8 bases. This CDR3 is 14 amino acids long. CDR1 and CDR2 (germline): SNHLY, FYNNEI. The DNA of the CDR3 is TGTGCCAGCAGTGAGACAGGGGGCCACGAAAAACTGTTTTTT. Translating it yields CASSETGGHEKLFF. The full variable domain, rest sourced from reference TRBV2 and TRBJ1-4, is EPEVTQTPSHQVTQMGQEVILRCVPISNHLYFYWYRQILGQKVEFLVSFYNNEISEKSEIFDDQFSVERPDGSNFTLKIRSTKLEDSAMYFCASSETGGHEKLFFGSGTQLSVL.

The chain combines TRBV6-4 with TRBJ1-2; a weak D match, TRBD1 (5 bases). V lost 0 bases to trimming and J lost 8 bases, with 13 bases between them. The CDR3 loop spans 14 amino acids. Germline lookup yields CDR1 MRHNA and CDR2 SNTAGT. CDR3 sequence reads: CASSDSGQPSGYTF. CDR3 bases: TGTGCCAGCAGTGACTCGGGGCAGCCCAGCGGCTACACCTTC.

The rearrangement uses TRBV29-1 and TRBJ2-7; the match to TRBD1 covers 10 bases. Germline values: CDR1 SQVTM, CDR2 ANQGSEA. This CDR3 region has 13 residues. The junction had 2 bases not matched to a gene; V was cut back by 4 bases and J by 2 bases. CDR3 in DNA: TGCAGCGTTGTAGGGACAGGGGCCTACGAGCAGTACTTC. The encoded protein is CSVVGTGAYEQYF.

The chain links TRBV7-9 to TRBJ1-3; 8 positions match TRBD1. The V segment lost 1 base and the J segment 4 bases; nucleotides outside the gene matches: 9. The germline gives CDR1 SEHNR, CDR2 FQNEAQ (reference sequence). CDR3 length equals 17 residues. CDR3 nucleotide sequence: TGTGCCAGCAGCTTAGACTATGGGGCAGGGGGCGGAAACACCATATATTTT. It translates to CASSLDYGAGGGNTIYF.

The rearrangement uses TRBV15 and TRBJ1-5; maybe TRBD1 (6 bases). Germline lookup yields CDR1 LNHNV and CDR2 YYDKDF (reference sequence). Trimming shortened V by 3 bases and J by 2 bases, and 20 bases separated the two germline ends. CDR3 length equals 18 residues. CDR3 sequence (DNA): TGTGCCACCAGCAGTAGTATGGGGGCGCGTCCCGGCAATCAGCCCCAGCATTTT. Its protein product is CATSSSMGARPGNQPQHF.

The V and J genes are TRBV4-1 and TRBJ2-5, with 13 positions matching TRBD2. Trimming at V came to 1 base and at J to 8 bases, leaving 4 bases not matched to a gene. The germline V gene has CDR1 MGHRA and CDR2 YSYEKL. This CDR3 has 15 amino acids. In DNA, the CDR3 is TGCGCCAGCAGCCAAGTGGGACTAGCGGGAACTACCCAGTACTTC. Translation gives CASSQVGLAGTTQYF.

The CDR3 is CASSEAYEAFF. CDR3 DNA: TGTGCCAGCAGTGAAGCTTATGAAGCTTTCTTT. The chain uses TRBV2 and TRBJ1-1; the D is unclear. This CDR3 is built from 11 residues. The germline V gene encodes CDR1 SNHLY and CDR2 FYNNEI. V lost 0 bases, J lost 7 bases, and 3 bases lay in between.

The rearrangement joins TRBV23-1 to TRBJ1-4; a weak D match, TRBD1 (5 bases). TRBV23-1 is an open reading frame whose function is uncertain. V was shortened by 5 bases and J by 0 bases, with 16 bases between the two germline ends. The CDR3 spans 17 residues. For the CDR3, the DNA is TGCGCCAGCAGTACCCGACAGTGCGACGCAACTAATGAAAAACTGTTTTTT. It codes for CASSTRQCDATNEKLFF.

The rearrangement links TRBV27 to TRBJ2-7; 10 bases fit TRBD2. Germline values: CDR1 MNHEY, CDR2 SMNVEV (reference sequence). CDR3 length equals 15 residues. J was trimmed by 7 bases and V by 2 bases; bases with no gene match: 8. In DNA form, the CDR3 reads TGTGCCAGCAGTTTAGGAGCGGGAGGGCCTTTTGAGCAGTACTTC. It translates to CASSLGAGGPFEQYF.

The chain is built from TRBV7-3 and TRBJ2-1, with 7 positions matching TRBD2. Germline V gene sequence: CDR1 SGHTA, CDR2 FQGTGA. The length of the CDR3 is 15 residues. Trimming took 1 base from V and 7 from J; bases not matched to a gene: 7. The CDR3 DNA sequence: TGTGCCAGCAGCTTAAATTTAGCGGGTGAGAATGAGCAGTTCTTC. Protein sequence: CASSLNLAGENEQFF.

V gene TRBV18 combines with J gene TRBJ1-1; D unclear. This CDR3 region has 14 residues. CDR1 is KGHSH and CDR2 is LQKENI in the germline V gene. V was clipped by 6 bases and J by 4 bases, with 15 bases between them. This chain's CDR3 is CASSQSPGPTEAFF. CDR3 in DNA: TGTGCCAGCTCTCAATCTCCGGGTCCCACTGAAGCTTTCTTT.

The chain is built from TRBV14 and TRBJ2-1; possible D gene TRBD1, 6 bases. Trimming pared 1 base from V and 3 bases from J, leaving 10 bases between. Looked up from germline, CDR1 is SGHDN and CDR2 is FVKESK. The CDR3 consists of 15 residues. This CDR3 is CASSQGVGHYNEQFF. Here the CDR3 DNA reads TGTGCCAGCAGCCAAGGGGTGGGACACTACAATGAGCAGTTCTTC.

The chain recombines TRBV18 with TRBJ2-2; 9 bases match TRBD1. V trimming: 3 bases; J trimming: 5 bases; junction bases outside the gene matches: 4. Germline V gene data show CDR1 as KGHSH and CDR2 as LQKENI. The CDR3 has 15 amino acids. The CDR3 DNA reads TGTGCCAGCTCACCTGGGACAGGGATGACCGGGGAGCTGTTTTTT. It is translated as CASSPGTGMTGELFF. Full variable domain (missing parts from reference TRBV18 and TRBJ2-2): NAGVMQNPRHLVRRRGQEARLRCSPMKGHSHVYWYRQLPEEGLKFMVYLQKENIIDESGMPKERFSAEFPKEGPSILRIQQVVRGDSAAYFCASSPGTGMTGELFFGEGSRLTVL.

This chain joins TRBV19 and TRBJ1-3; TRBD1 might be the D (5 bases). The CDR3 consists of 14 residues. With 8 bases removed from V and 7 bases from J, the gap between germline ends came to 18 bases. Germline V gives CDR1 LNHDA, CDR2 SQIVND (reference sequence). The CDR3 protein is CASGGAWERNTIYF. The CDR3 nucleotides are TGTGCCAGTGGTGGGGCCTGGGAAAGGAACACCATATATTTT.

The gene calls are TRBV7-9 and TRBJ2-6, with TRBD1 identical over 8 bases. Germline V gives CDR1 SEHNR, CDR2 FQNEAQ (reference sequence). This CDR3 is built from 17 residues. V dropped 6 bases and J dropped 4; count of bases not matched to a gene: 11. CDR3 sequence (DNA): TGTGCCAGCAGTGGGGCAGGGGGCGCGGAAGGGGCCAACGTCCTGACTTTC. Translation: CASSGAGGAEGANVLTF.